This record covers a single T cell receptor beta chain. Its cognate antigen is unknown. These data originate in a study of cytomegalovirus exposure and HLA in healthy donors. Study findings and constraints: Under 20,000 TCR beta sequences were associated with HLA alleles at 0.05 false discovery rate in a later analysis. Most TCR sequences were seen very rarely across donors, but some public TCRs occurred in many.

The CDR3 is made up of 16 amino acids. With 5 bases removed from V and 2 bases from J, the gap between germline ends came to 19 bases. Germline V CDR1 and CDR2: SGHTA, FQGNSA. Primers: 60 Vbeta forward and 13 Jbeta reverse. Method: immunoSEQ multiplex PCR; TCRdb's copy keeps in-frame clones and lacks some. This sample has 140,000 to 150,000 clones, with about 70% found just once. The sequenced material came from PBMCs. The clonotype comes from a woman aged 55-70 years in good health and CMV-seropositive. The V and J genes are TRBV7-2 and TRBJ2-7, with D perhaps matching TRBD2 (6 bases). CDR3 in DNA: TGTGCCAGCAGCCTAGACTCCGGGGGTTCAGCCTACGAGCAGTACTTC. This codes for CASSLDSGGSAYEQYF.